Below, 5 T cell receptor beta chains from the same sample are listed, as sequenced in a study of T cell changes during pregnancy in multiple sclerosis. This table comes from immunoSEQ multiplex PCR, and its TCRdb copy is limited to in-frame clones, with some not included. The data hold some 50,000 clones, with under 95% observed a single time. Sequencing used CD4+ T cells from peripheral blood mononuclear cells, obtained in the second trimester of pregnancy. Receptors originate from a female donor with multiple sclerosis, enrolled in a pregnancy study.

The chain has TRBV6-5 and TRBJ1-5; D not resolved. The CDR3 contains 13 residues. Germline assignment: CDR1 MNHEY and CDR2 SVGAGI. Trimming shortened V by 8 bases and J by 2 bases, and 10 bases separated the two germline ends. CDR3 sequence reads: CASGRVGNQPQHF. CDR3 DNA sequence: TGTGCCAGCGGCCGGGTGGGCAATCAGCCCCAGCATTTT.

The chain employs TRBV30 and TRBJ2-7, with 8 bases matching TRBD1. There are 15 residues in the CDR3. V lost 3 bases and J lost 1; bases outside the gene matches: 8. The germline V gene encodes CDR1 GTSNPN and CDR2 SVGIG (reference sequence). CDR3 coding DNA: TGTGCCTGGAGGCTTCCAGGGGGCAAATCCTACGAGCAGTACTTC. Translation: CAWRLPGGKSYEQYF.

This clone was seen just once. The chain carries TRBV7-2 and TRBJ2-1, with 10 bases aligning to TRBD2. Trimming at V came to 1 base and at J to 9 bases, leaving 3 bases not matched to a gene. This CDR3 comprises 14 residues. From germline, CDR1 is SGHTA and CDR2 FQGNSA. The CDR3 nucleotides read TGTGCCAGCAGCTTAGGGCTAGCGGGAGCTGAGCAGTTCTTC. Residues: CASSLGLAGAEQFF.

The chain employs TRBV15 and TRBJ1-5; D ambiguous. This CDR3 is 15 amino acids long. Trimming removed 3 bases from V and 0 bases from J, with 9 bases in between. Looked up from germline, CDR1 is LNHNV and CDR2 is YYDKDF (reference sequence). The CDR3 nucleotides are TGTGCCACCAGCAGGGGCGACATTAGCAATCAGCCCCAGCATTTT. Amino acids: CATSRGDISNQPQHF. The full variable domain, its missing parts supplied by reference TRBV15 and TRBJ1-5, is DAMVIQNPRYQVTQFGKPVTLSCSQTLNHNVMYWYQQKSSQAPKLLFHYYDKDFNNEADTPDNFQSRRPNTSFCFLDIRSPGLGDTAMYLCATSRGDISNQPQHFGDGTRLSIL.

The DNA of the CDR3 is TGTGCCAGCAGCGCTGGAGGGGGCCATCTCTCTGGAAACACCATATATTTT. Translation: CASSAGGGHLSGNTIYF. The genes are TRBV9 and TRBJ1-3; 7 nucleotides align to TRBD1. After removal of 3 bases from V and 0 bases from J, the junction contained 9 bases not matched to a gene. Germline lookup yields CDR1 SGDLS and CDR2 YYNGEE. CDR3 length: 17 residues.